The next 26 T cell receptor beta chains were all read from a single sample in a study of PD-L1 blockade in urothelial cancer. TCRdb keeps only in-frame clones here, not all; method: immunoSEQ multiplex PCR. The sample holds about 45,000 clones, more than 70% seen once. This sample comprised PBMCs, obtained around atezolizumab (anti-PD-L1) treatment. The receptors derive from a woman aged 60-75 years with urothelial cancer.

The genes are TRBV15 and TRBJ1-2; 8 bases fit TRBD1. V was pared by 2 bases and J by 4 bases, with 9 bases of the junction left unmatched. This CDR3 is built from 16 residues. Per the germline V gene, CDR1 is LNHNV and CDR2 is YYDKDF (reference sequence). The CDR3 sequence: CATSRSGGVPLYGYTF. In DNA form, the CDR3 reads TGTGCCACCAGCAGATCAGGGGGCGTGCCTCTCTATGGCTACACCTTC.

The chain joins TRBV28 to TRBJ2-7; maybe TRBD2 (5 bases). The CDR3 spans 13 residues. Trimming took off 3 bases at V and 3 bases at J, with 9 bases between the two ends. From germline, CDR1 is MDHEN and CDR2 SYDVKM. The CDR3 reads CASSFWGVYEQYF. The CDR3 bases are TGTGCCAGCAGTTTTTGGGGAGTCTACGAGCAGTACTTC.

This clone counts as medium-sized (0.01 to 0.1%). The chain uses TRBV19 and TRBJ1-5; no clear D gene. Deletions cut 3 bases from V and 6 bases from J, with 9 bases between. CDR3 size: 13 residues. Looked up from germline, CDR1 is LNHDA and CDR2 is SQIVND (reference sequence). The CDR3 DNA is TGTGCCAGTAGTATCCCCAGTGGTCAGCCCCAGCATTTT. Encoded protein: CASSIPSGQPQHF.

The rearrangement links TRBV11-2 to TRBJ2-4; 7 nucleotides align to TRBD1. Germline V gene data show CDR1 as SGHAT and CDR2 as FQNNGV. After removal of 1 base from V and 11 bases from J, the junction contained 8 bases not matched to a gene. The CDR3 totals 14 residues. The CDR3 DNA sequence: TGTGCCAGCAGCTTAGCGGGACAGACCGGGGTTCAGTACTTC. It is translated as CASSLAGQTGVQYF.

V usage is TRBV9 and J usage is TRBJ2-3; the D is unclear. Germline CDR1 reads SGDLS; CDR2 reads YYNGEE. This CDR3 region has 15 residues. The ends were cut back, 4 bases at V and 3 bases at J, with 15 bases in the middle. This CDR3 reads CASSPRSGRTDTQYF. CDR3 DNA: TGTGCCAGCAGCCCGCGCTCGGGTAGGACAGATACGCAGTATTTT.

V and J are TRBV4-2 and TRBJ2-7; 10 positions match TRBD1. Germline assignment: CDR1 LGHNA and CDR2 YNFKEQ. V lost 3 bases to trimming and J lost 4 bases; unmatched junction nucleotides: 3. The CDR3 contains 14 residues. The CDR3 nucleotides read TGTGCCAGCAGCCAGGGGACAGGGGTTTACGAGCAGTACTTC. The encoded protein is CASSQGTGVYEQYF.

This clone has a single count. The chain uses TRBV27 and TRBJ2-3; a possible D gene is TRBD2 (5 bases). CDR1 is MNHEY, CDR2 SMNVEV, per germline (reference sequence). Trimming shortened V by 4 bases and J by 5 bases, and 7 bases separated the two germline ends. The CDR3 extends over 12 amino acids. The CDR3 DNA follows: TGTGCCAGCAGTTACGGGGAAGATACGCAGTATTTT. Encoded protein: CASSYGEDTQYF.

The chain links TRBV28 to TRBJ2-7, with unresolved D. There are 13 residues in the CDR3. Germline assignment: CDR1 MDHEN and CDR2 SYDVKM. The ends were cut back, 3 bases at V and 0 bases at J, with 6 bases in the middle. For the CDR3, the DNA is TGTGCCAGCAGTTTCACTAACTCCTACGAGCAGTACTTC. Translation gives CASSFTNSYEQYF.

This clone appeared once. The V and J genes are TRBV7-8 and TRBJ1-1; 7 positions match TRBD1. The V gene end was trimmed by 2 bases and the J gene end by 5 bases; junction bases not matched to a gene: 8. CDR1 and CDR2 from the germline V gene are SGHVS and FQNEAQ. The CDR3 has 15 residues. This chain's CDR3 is CASSLFQGGGTEAFF. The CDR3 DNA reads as TGTGCCAGCAGCTTATTTCAAGGGGGCGGTACTGAAGCTTTCTTT.

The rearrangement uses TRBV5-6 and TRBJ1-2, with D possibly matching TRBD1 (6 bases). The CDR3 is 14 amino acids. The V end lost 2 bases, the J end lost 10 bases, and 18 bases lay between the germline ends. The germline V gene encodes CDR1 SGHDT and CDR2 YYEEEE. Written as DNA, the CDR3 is TGTGCCAGCAGCTTTATTGGGGGCCAAGGGGACTACACCTTC. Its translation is CASSFIGGQGDYTF. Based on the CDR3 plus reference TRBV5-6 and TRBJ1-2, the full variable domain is DAGVTQSPTHLIKTRGQQVTLRCSPKSGHDTVSWYQQALGQGPQFIFQYYEEEERQRGNFPDRFSGHQFPNYSSELNVNALLLGDSALYLCASSFIGGQGDYTFGSGTRLTVV.

CDR3 DNA sequence: TGCGCCAGCAGCCAAGATGTTCTAGCGGACAGCACAGATACGCAGTATTTT. As protein: CASSQDVLADSTDTQYF. The chain has TRBV4-1 and TRBJ2-3, with 7 bases matching TRBD2. Germline CDR1 and CDR2: MGHRA and YSYEKL. The V gene end was trimmed by 0 bases and the J gene end by 0 bases; junction bases not matched to a gene: 6. The CDR3 has 17 residues.

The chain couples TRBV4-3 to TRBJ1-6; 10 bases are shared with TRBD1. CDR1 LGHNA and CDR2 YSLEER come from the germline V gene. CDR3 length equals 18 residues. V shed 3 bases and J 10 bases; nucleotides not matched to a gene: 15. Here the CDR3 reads CASSQGSGTGAFGSPLHF. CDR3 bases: TGCGCCAGCAGCCAGGGATCCGGGACAGGGGCTTTTGGATCACCCCTCCACTTT.

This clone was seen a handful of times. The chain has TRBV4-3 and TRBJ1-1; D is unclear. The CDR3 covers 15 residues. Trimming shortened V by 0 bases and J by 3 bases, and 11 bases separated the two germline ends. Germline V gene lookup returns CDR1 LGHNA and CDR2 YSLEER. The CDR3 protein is CASSQDVQDDTEAFF. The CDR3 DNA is TGCGCCAGCAGCCAAGATGTGCAGGATGACACTGAAGCTTTCTTT.

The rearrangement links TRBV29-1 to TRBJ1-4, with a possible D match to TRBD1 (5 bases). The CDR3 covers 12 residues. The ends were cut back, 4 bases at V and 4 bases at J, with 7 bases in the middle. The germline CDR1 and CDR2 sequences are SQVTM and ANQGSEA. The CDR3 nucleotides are TGCAGCGTTGGCAGGGTTAATGAAAAACTGTTTTTT. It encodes CSVGRVNEKLFF.

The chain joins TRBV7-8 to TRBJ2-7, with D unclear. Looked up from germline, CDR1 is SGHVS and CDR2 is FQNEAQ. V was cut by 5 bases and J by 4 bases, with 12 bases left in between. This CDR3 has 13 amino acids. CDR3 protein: CASSPREEYEQYF. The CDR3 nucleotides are TGTGCCAGCAGCCCACGAGAGGAGTACGAGCAGTACTTC.

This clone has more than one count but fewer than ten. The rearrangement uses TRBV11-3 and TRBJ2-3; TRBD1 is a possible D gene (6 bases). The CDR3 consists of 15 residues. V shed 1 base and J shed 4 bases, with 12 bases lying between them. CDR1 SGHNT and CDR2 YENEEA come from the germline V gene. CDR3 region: CASSLGRGPSDTQYF. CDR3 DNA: TGTGCCAGCAGCTTAGGCAGGGGTCCCTCAGATACGCAGTATTTT.

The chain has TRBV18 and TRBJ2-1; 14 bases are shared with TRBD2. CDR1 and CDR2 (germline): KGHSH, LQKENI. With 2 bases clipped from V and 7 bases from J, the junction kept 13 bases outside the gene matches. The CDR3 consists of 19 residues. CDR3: CASSPTRTSGGTFGNEQFF. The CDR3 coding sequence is TGTGCCAGCTCACCAACAAGGACTAGCGGGGGGACCTTCGGGAATGAGCAGTTCTTC.

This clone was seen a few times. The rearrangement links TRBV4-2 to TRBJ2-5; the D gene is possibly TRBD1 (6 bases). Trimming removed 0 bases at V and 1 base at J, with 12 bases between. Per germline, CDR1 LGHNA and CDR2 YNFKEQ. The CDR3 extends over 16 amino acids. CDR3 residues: CASSQDLATGQETQYF. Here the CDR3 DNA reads TGTGCCAGCAGCCAAGATCTTGCGACAGGCCAAGAGACCCAGTACTTC.

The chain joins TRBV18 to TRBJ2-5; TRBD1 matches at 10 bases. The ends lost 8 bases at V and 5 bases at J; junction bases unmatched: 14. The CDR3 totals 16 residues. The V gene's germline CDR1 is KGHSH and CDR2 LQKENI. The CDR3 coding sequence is TGTGCCAGCACCCTAACGACAGGGGGCTATTCGGAGACCCAGTACTTC. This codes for CASTLTTGGYSETQYF.

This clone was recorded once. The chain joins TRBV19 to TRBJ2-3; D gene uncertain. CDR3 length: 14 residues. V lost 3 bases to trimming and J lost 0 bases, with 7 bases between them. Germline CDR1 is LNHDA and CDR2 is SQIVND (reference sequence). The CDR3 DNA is TGTGCCAGTAGTATTCTTTATAGCACAGATACGCAGTATTTT. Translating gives CASSILYSTDTQYF.

The CDR3 here is CASSQGGFGNSPLHF. CDR3 sequence (DNA): TGCGCCAGCAGCCAAGGGGGCTTCGGGAATTCACCCCTCCACTTT. This sequence joins TRBV4-3 and TRBJ1-6; the D gene is possibly TRBD1 (5 bases). The germline gives CDR1 LGHNA, CDR2 YSLEER. The CDR3 loop spans 15 amino acids. Deletions cut 1 base from V and 7 bases from J, with 11 bases between.

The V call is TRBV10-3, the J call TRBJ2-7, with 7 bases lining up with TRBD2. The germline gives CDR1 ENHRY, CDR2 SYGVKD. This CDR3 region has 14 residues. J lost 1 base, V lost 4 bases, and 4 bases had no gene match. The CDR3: CAISGGGSSYEQYF. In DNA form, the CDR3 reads TGTGCCATCAGTGGGGGCGGGAGTTCCTACGAGCAGTACTTC.

CDR3 loop: CASSSAPTGGDQPQHF. The CDR3 coding sequence is TGTGCCAGCAGTTCCGCGCCGACAGGGGGCGATCAGCCCCAGCATTTT. V is TRBV27 and J is TRBJ1-5, with 10 bases matching TRBD1. This CDR3 is 16 amino acids long. CDR1 and CDR2 from the germline V gene are MNHEY and SMNVEV (reference sequence). With V trimmed by 4 bases and J by 5 bases, 8 bases remained unmatched.

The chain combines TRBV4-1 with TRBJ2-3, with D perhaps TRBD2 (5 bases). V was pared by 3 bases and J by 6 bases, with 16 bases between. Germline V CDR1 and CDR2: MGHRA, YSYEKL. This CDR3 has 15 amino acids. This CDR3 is CASSHRTPSMDTQYF. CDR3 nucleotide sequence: TGCGCCAGCAGCCATAGGACTCCCTCCATGGATACGCAGTATTTT.

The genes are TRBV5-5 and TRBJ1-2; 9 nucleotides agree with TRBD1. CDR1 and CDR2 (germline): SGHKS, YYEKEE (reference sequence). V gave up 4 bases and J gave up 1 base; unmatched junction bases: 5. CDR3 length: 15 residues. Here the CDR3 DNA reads TGTGCCAGCAGCACCGGGACAGGGTTTAACTATGGCTACACCTTC. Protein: CASSTGTGFNYGYTF. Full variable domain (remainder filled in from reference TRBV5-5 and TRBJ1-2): DAGVTQSPTHLIKTRGQQVTLRCSPISGHKSVSWYQQVLGQGPQFIFQYYEKEERGRGNFPDRFSARQFPNYSSELNVNALLLGDSALYLCASSTGTGFNYGYTFGSGTRLTVV.

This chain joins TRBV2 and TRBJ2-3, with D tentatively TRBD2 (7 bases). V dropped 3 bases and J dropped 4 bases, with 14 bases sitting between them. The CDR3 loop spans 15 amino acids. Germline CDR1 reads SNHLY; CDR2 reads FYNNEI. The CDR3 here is CASSDGGGHADTQYF. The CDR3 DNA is TGTGCCAGCAGTGATGGGGGGGGCCACGCAGATACGCAGTATTTT.